The clone carrying this T cell receptor beta chain was counted only a few times. Its specificity is unknown. Original data processing: Clinicopathological groups differed in CDR3, with these differences serving to build a distant-metastasis classifier for papillary thyroid cancer. TCRdb recomputed clones from the PCR reads via MiXCR. TCRdb's processing, not the authors', yielded these V and J calls. The table has around 45,000 clones, 15% to 20% seen once. The data stem from a study of metastatic and nonmetastatic thyroid tumors. Study summary: Repertoires of blood and of tissue (tumor or nodule) from malignant and benign thyroid patients were compared.

Not a single patient had been given any form of treatment at any point before undergoing thyroid surgery. Study-level results: The reported finding was significantly higher TCR beta diversity in malignant thyroid tumors relative to benign nodules, in blood and tumor.

The CDR3 loop spans 15 amino acids. Looked up from germline, CDR1 is MDHEN and CDR2 is SYDVKM. V dropped 6 bases and J dropped 5; count of bases not matched to a gene: 10. Specimen: blood. This clonotype was obtained from a female donor with papillary thyroid cancer or a benign thyroid nodule (not recorded which). Some clones in this sample may be carry-over from other donors' samples. V usage is TRBV28 and J usage is TRBJ2-7; 10 nucleotides agree with TRBD1. Here the CDR3 reads CASRGQGQGFHEQYF. Here the CDR3 DNA reads TGTGCCAGCAGGGGACAGGGACAGGGGTTCCACGAGCAGTACTTC.